This entry lists 8 T cell receptor beta chains sequenced from one sample in a study of cytomegalovirus exposure and HLA in healthy donors. Researchers ran the PCR with 60 Vbeta and 13 Jbeta primers. Generated by immunoSEQ multiplex PCR, the TCRdb table keeps only in-frame clones and is missing some. The sample includes under 120,000 clones, around 62% seen only once; the top ten take less than 4.5%. The sequencing sample was made of PBMCs. These receptor sequences come from a man in his thirties or forties in good health and CMV-seropositive.

This clone was detected a few times. This chain connects TRBV7-3 to TRBJ2-5, with 8 bases aligning to TRBD2. Germline V lookup: CDR1 SGHTA, CDR2 FQGTGA. V lost 2 bases and J lost 6; bases outside the gene matches: 17. The CDR3 totals 18 residues. CDR3 in DNA: TGTGCCAGCAGCTTACGTAGCCGCAGTAGCGGGGCGCCCCAGACCCAGTACTTC. It translates to CASSLRSRSSGAPQTQYF.

This clone was counted once. J is TRBJ2-5 and V is TRBV2; D gene ambiguous. The CDR3 loop spans 14 amino acids. Germline CDR1 reads SNHLY; CDR2 reads FYNNEI. Deletions cut 2 bases from V and 5 bases from J, with 12 bases between. The CDR3, as DNA: TGTGCCAGCAGTGAACCGGCGGTTGGGGAGACCCAGTACTTC. Encoded protein: CASSEPAVGETQYF.

The rearrangement uses TRBV5-1 and TRBJ2-3; 9 nucleotides line up with TRBD2. After removal of 0 bases from V and 3 bases from J, the junction contained 5 bases not matched to a gene. The CDR3 spans 16 residues. Germline CDR1 is SGHRS and CDR2 is YFSETQ. The CDR3 DNA sequence: TGCGCCAGCAGCTTGGGACCCGCGGGGGGGACAGATACGCAGTATTTT. This translates into CASSLGPAGGTDTQYF.

J is TRBJ1-2 and V is TRBV6-5; the D gene is possibly TRBD1 (6 bases). With 6 bases removed from V and 7 bases from J, the gap between germline ends came to 18 bases. This CDR3 contains 14 residues. The germline V gene has CDR1 MNHEY and CDR2 SVGAGI. The CDR3 spells CASSPGGSVSGYTF. The CDR3 DNA is TGTGCCAGCAGCCCGGGGGGCAGCGTGAGTGGCTACACCTTC.

The rearrangement joins TRBV5-6 to TRBJ2-5; 7 bases fit TRBD2. J lost 4 bases, V lost 4 bases, and 4 bases had no gene match. The V gene's germline CDR1 is SGHDT and CDR2 YYEEEE. The CDR3 spans 13 residues. CDR3 nucleotides: TGTGCCAGCAGCCTGGGACTACCAGAGACCCAGTACTTC. Protein product: CASSLGLPETQYF.

This clone occurred once. The V gene is TRBV6-4, the J gene TRBJ2-1; 11 positions agree with TRBD2. CDR1 is MRHNA, CDR2 SNTAGT, per germline. The CDR3 length is 15 residues. V was pared by 5 bases and J by 6 bases, with 6 bases of the junction left unmatched. CDR3 in DNA: TGTGCCAGCAGTTCCATAGCGGGGGGGCGCAATGAGCAGTTCTTC. Protein: CASSSIAGGRNEQFF.

Comments on this clone: The same CDR3 can be traced to other DNA sequences in this sample. This chain joins TRBV10-3 and TRBJ2-2; D is ambiguous. Trimming pared 0 bases from V and 1 base from J, leaving 3 bases between. Germline V gene lookup returns CDR1 ENHRY and CDR2 SYGVKD. The CDR3 contains 14 residues. The CDR3 DNA sequence: TGTGCCATCAGTGAGTCTCGGAACACCGGGGAGCTGTTTTTT. Translated, it gives CAISESRNTGELFF.

This clone has a count of ten or more. The rearrangement uses TRBV4-1 and TRBJ1-5; the D gene is possibly TRBD1 (5 bases). Trimming removed 2 bases from V and 3 bases from J, with 11 bases in between. CDR1 and CDR2 from the germline V gene are MGHRA and YSYEKL. This CDR3 is built from 15 residues. The chain's CDR3 is CASSQPDRFNQPQHF. The DNA for the CDR3 is TGCGCCAGCAGCCAACCCGACAGATTCAATCAGCCCCAGCATTTT.